This T cell receptor beta chain was identified during a study of T cells in tuberculosis. Trimming removed 6 bases from V and 3 bases from J, with 16 bases in between. The CDR3 length is 15 residues. The germline V gene encodes CDR1 LGHNT and CDR2 FRNRAP. Method: immunoSEQ multiplex PCR; TCRdb's copy keeps in-frame clones and lacks some. The sample consists of tens of thousands of clones, approximately 90% of them appearing once. This sample's time point: new active TB diagnosis, blood taken before or within 7 days of starting treatment. The chain uses TRBV12-5 and TRBJ2-3, with D perhaps TRBD1 (5 bases). Sequences were derived from PBMCs, sampled at tuberculosis diagnosis. The clonotype was recovered from an adult with tuberculosis. In nucleotides, the CDR3 is TGTGCTAGTGGCCCCCAGGGAAGTCTAACAGATACGCAGTATTTT. Protein product: CASGPQGSLTDTQYF.